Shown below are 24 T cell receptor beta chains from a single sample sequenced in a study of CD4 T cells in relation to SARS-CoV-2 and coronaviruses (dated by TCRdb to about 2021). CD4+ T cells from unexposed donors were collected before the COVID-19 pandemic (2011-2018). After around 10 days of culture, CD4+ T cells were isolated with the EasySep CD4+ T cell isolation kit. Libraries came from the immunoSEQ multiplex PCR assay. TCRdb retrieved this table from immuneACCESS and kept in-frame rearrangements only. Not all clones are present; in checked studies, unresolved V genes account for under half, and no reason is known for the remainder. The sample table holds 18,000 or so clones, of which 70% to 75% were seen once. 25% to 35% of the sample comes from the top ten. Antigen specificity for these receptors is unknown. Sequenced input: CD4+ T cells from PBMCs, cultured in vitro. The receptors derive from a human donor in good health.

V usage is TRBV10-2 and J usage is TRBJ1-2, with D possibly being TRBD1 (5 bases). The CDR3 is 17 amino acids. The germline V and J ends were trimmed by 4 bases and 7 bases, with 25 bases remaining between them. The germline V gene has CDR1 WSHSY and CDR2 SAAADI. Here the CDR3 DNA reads TGCGCCAGCAGTGTTATTTCTGCCGGAACTGGGGGTGGTGGCTACACCTTC. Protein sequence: CASSVISAGTGGGGYTF.

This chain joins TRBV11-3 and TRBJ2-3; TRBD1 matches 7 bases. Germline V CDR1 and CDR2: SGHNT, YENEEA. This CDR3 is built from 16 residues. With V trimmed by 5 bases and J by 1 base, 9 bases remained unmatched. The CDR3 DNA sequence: TGTGCCAGCAGCCGCCGACACAGGGGCGGCACAGATACGCAGTATTTT. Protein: CASSRRHRGGTDTQYF. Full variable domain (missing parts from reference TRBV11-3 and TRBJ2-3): EAGVVQSPRYKIIEKKQPVAFWCNPISGHNTLYWYLQNLGQGPELLIRYENEEAVDDSQLPKDRFSAERLKGVDSTLKIQPAELGDSAVYLCASSRRHRGGTDTQYFGPGTRLTVL.

The CDR3 here is CASTRIAEAFF. For the CDR3, the DNA is TGTGCCAGCACTAGAATAGCTGAAGCTTTCTTT. The chain uses TRBV6-5 and TRBJ1-1; D uncertain. The CDR3 is 11 amino acids. Germline values: CDR1 MNHEY, CDR2 SVGAGI. The germline V and J ends were trimmed by 7 bases and 6 bases, with 9 bases remaining between them.

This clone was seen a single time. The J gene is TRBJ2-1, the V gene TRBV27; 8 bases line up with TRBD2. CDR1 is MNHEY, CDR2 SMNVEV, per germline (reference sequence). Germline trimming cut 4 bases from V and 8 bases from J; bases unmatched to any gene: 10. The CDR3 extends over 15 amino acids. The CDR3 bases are TGTGCCAGCAGTTCCGGGACTAGTAGTGGGGATGAGCAGTTCTTC. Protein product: CASSSGTSSGDEQFF.

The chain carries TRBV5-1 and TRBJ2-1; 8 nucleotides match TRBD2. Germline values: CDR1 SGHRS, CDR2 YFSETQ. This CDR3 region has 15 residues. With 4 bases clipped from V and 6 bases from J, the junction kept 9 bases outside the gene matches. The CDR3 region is CASSTGLVGGNEQFF. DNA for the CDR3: TGCGCCAGCAGCACGGGACTAGTAGGGGGCAATGAGCAGTTCTTC.

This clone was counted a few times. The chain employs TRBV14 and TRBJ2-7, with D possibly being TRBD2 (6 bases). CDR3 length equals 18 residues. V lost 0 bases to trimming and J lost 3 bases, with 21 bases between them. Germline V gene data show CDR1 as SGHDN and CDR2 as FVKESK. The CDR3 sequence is CASSQDTLARTTFYEQYF. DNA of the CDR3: TGTGCCAGCAGCCAAGATACACTAGCTAGAACTACTTTCTACGAGCAGTACTTC.

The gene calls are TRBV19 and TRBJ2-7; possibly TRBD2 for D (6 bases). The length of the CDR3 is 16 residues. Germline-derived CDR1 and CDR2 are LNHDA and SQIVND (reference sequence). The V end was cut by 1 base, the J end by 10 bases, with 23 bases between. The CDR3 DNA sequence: TGTGCCAGTAGTATAGCCTTCCGGGGGACCTTACGAGGACAGTACTTC. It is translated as CASSIAFRGTLRGQYF.

The CDR3 sequence is CAWADRGLSGNTIYF. CDR3 DNA sequence: TGTGCCTGGGCCGACAGGGGGCTTTCTGGAAACACCATATATTTT. The V call is TRBV30, the J call TRBJ1-3; 10 nucleotides agree with TRBD1. V shed 5 bases and J 1 base; nucleotides not matched to a gene: 5. The CDR3 spans 15 residues. Germline assignment: CDR1 GTSNPN and CDR2 SVGIG (reference sequence).

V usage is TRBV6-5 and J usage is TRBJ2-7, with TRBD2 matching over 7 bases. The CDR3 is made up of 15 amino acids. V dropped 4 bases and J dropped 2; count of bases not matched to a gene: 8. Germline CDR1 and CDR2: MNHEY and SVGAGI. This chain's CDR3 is CASSWEPSGPYEQYF. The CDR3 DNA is TGTGCCAGCAGTTGGGAACCTAGCGGACCCTACGAGCAGTACTTC.

The CDR3 here is CASSLGEASAVDTQYF. The CDR3 DNA reads TGCGCCAGCAGCTTGGGGGAAGCTAGCGCCGTTGATACGCAGTATTTT. V usage is TRBV5-1 and J usage is TRBJ2-3; tentative D call: TRBD2 (6 bases). V lost 0 bases to trimming and J lost 6 bases, with 17 bases between them. The CDR3 has 16 residues. Germline V gene lookup returns CDR1 SGHRS and CDR2 YFSETQ.

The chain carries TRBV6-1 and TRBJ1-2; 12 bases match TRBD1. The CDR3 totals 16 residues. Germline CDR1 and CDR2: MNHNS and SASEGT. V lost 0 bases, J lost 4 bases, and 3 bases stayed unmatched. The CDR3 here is CASSEAGQGAGYGYTF. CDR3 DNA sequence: TGTGCCAGCAGTGAAGCGGGACAGGGGGCTGGCTATGGCTACACCTTC.

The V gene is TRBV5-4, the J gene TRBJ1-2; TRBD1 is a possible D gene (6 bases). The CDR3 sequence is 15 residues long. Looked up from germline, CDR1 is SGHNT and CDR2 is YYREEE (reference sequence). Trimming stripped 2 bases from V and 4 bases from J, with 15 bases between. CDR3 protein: CASSFGGGVAYGYTF. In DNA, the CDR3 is TGTGCCAGCAGCTTCGGAGGGGGGGTGGCCTATGGCTACACCTTC.

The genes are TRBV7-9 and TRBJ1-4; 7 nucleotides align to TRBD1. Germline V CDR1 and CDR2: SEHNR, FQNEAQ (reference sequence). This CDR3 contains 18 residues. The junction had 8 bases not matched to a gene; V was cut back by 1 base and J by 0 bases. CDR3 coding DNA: TGTGCCAGCAGCTTAGGGGGACAGTCGGTTGCAACTAATGAAAAACTGTTTTTT. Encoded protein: CASSLGGQSVATNEKLFF.

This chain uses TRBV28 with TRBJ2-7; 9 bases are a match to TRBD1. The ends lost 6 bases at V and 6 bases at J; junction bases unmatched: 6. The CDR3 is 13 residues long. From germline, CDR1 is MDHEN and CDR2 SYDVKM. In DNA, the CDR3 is TGTGCCAGCAGCTCAGGACAGGGGTCCGAGCAGTACTTC. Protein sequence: CASSSGQGSEQYF.

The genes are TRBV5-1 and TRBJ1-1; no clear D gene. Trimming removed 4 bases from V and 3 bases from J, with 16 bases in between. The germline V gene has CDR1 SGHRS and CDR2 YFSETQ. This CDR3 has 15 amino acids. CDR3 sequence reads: CASSPRTLWDTEAFF. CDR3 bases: TGCGCCAGCAGCCCCAGGACCCTATGGGACACTGAAGCTTTCTTT.

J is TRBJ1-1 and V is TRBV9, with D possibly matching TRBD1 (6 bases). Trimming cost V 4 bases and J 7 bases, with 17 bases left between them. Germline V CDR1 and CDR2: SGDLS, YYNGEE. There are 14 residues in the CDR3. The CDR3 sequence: CASSTGGGQGEAFF. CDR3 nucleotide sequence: TGTGCCAGCAGCACCGGGGGGGGGCAGGGTGAAGCTTTCTTT.

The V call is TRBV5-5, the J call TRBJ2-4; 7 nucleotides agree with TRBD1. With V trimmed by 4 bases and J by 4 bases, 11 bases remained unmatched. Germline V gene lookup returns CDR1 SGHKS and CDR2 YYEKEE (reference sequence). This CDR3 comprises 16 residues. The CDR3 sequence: CASSIEPSTGKNIQYF. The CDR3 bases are TGTGCCAGCAGCATAGAACCGTCGACAGGGAAAAACATTCAGTACTTC.

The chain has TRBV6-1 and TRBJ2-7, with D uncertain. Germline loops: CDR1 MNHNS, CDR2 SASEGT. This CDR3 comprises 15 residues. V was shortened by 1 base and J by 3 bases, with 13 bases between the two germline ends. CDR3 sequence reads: CASSEEARPIYEQYF. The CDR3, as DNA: TGTGCCAGCAGTGAAGAGGCTAGACCTATCTACGAGCAGTACTTC.

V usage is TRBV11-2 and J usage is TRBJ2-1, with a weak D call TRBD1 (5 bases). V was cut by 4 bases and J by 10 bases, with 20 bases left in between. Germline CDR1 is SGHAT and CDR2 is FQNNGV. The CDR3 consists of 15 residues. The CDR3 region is CASSSLGAAPREQFF. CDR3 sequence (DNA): TGTGCCAGCAGCTCCCTAGGGGCTGCCCCGCGGGAGCAGTTCTTC.

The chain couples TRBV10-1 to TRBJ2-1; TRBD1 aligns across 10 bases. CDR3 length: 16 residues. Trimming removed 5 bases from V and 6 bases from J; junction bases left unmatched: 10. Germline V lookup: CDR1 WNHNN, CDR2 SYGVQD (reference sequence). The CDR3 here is CASSYDRDRGLNEQFF. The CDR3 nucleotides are TGCGCCAGCAGTTACGACCGGGACAGGGGTCTCAATGAGCAGTTCTTC.

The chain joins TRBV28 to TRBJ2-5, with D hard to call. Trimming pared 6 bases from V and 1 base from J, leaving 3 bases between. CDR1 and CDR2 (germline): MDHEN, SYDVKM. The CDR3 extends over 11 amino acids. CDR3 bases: TGTGCCAGCAGAGGCCAAGAGACCCAGTACTTC. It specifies CASRGQETQYF.

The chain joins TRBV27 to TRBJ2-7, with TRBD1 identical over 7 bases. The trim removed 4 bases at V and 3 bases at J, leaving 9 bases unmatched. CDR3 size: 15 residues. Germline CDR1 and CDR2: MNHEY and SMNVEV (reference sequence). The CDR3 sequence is CASSSPGQFDYEQYF. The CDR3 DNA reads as TGTGCCAGCAGTTCCCCGGGACAGTTCGACTACGAGCAGTACTTC.

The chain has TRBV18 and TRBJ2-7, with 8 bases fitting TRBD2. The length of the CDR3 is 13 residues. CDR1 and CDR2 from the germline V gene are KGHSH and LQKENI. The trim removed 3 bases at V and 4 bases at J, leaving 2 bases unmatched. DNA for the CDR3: TGTGCCAGCTCACCCGGGACTAGTTACGAGCAGTACTTC. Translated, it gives CASSPGTSYEQYF.

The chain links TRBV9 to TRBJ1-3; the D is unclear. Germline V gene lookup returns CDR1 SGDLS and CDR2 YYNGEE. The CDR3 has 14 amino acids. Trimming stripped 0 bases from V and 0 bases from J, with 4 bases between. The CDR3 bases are TGTGCCAGCAGCGTAGGGAGCTCTGGAAACACCATATATTTT. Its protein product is CASSVGSSGNTIYF.